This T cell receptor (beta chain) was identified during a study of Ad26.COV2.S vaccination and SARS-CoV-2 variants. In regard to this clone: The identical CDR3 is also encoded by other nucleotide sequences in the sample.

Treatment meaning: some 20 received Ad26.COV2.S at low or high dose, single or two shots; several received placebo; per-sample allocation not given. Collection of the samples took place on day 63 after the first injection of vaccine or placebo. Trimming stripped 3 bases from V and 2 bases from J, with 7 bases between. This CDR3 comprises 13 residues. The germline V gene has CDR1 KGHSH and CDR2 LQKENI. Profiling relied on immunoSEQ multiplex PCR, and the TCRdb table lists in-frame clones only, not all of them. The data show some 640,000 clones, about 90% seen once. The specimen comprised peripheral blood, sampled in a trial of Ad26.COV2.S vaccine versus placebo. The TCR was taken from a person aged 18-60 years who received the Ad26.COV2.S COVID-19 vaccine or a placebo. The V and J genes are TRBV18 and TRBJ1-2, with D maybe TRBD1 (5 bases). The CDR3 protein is CASSPTENYGYTF. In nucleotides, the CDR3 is TGTGCCAGCTCACCGACAGAAAACTATGGCTACACCTTC.